This T cell receptor (beta chain) appears in the sequencing data of a study of cytomegalovirus exposure and HLA in healthy donors. Study-level points and caveats: The study flagged 150 to 200 TCR beta chains as cytomegalovirus-associated. A missense DCLRE1C variant was associated with V- and J-gene trimming of TCR beta chains in a later analysis, and an independent cohort replicated the association. Apart from CMV serostatus, no immune exposure information was available.

CDR3 length: 15 amino acids. CDR1 is MNHEY, CDR2 SVGAGI, per germline. With 2 bases removed from V and 7 bases from J, the gap between germline ends came to 14 bases. A remark on this clone: What it binds is not known.

Primers included in the PCR were 60 Vbeta and 13 Jbeta primers. Study processing details: Approximately 10 million shared chains were among approximately 87 million unique TCR beta chains counted in a later analysis. Sequencing was performed with immunoSEQ multiplex PCR; in TCRdb, only in-frame clones are kept and a portion is missing. That table is the source of V, J and clone size, and D and trimming were worked out from the DNA. Of fewer than 200,000 clones in the sample, 68% were seen once. Sequencing input: PBMCs. The rearrangement links TRBV6-5 to TRBJ1-4, with D possibly matching TRBD1 (5 bases). The origin of this receptor is a woman aged 40 to 50 in good health and CMV-seropositive. CDR3 DNA sequence: TGTGCCAGCAGTTACGTTTACAGGAGGGCTGAAAAACTGTTTTTT. Protein sequence: CASSYVYRRAEKLFF.